These 15 T cell receptor beta chains were all obtained from the same sample, sequenced in a study of chemoradiotherapy in HPV16-positive cancers. Sequencing was performed with immunoSEQ multiplex PCR; in TCRdb, only in-frame clones are kept and a portion is missing. The sample includes tens of thousands of clones, around 80% of them seen just once. Sequences were derived from blood, sampled from a patient who underwent chemoradiotherapy. The source of these receptors is a human donor with HPV-associated anogenital cancer.

V usage is TRBV6-5 and J usage is TRBJ2-5; 8 bases line up with TRBD1. V was pared by 5 bases and J by 3 bases, with 5 bases of the junction left unmatched. Per germline, CDR1 MNHEY and CDR2 SVGAGI. The CDR3 extends over 14 amino acids. CDR3 loop: CASSRQGNKETQYF. Here the CDR3 DNA reads TGTGCCAGCAGTCGACAGGGGAACAAAGAGACCCAGTACTTC.

This clone was detected only once. The chain uses TRBV5-6 and TRBJ1-2, with 8 nucleotides matching TRBD1. The CDR3 runs 16 residues. Trimming at V came to 2 bases and at J to 4 bases, leaving 10 bases not matched to a gene. Germline loops: CDR1 SGHDT, CDR2 YYEEEE. DNA of the CDR3: TGTGCCAGCAGCTTACACCCAGGGGGCTTAGGCTATGGCTACACCTTC. This encodes CASSLHPGGLGYGYTF.

This clone has more than one count but fewer than ten. The V gene is TRBV5-4, the J gene TRBJ1-2; D unclear. The CDR3 consists of 13 residues. V shed 4 bases and J shed 9 bases, with 16 bases lying between them. Germline loops: CDR1 SGHNT, CDR2 YYREEE (reference sequence). The CDR3 reads CASSLPNSGRYTF. CDR3 bases: TGTGCCAGCAGCCTACCTAATTCAGGACGCTACACCTTC.

The rearrangement uses TRBV7-9 and TRBJ2-3; possibly TRBD2 for D (6 bases). The germline CDR1 and CDR2 sequences are SEHNR and FQNEAQ (reference sequence). V was pared by 10 bases and J by 0 bases, with 11 bases between. CDR3 length: 13 amino acids. CDR3 region: CATPGLSTDTQYF. The CDR3 DNA reads TGTGCCACTCCGGGACTCAGCACAGATACGCAGTATTTT.

This chain connects TRBV5-1 to TRBJ1-2, with 7 bases that match TRBD1. This CDR3 region has 14 residues. The V segment lost 7 bases and the J segment 5 bases; nucleotides outside the gene matches: 11. Germline V CDR1 and CDR2: SGHRS, YFSETQ. The CDR3 spells CASGKPGTEYGYTF. CDR3 bases: TGCGCCAGCGGAAAACCGGGGACAGAGTATGGCTACACCTTC.

The CDR3 protein is CASSLTSGGSLQGAQYF. CDR3 DNA sequence: TGCGCCAGCAGCTTGACTAGCGGGGGGTCACTCCAAGGGGCCCAGTACTTC. This chain joins TRBV5-1 and TRBJ2-5, with 12 bases identical to TRBD2. Germline values: CDR1 SGHRS, CDR2 YFSETQ. Unmatched junction bases numbered 13, after V lost 1 base and J lost 9 bases. The CDR3 loop spans 17 amino acids.

The count of this clone is one. The V call is TRBV27, the J call TRBJ2-2, with TRBD2 identical over 8 bases. Germline V lookup: CDR1 MNHEY, CDR2 SMNVEV (reference sequence). The CDR3 has 16 amino acids. V was clipped by 4 bases and J by 8 bases; unmatched bases: 12. In DNA, the CDR3 is TGTGCCAGCAGTTATGCGGGGGGTTGGACCTTGGGGGAGCTGTTTTTT. Amino acids: CASSYAGGWTLGELFF.

The chain recombines TRBV23-1 with TRBJ2-3; a possible D gene is TRBD2 (7 bases). TRBV23-1 is filed as an ORF, its function uncertain. Trimming pared 8 bases from V and 0 bases from J, leaving 18 bases between. The CDR3 extends over 16 amino acids. CDR3 in DNA: TGCGCCAGCGTCTTTGGCGGGGGCCCTAGCACAGATACGCAGTATTTT. Its protein is CASVFGGGPSTDTQYF.

This chain links TRBV27 with TRBJ2-7, with 7 bases lining up with TRBD1. Germline V gene data show CDR1 as MNHEY and CDR2 as SMNVEV (reference sequence). The CDR3 is 15 amino acids. Trimming cost V 6 bases and J 3 bases; bases outside gene matches: 11. The CDR3 nucleotides are TGTGCCAGCAGGAGAGACAGGGAAGGGGGCTACGAGCAGTACTTC. Protein product: CASRRDREGGYEQYF.

The V and J genes are TRBV5-6 and TRBJ1-1; D not certain. CDR1 SGHDT and CDR2 YYEEEE come from the germline V gene. Trimming left V 5 bases short and J 12 bases short, with 20 bases between. The CDR3 is made up of 13 amino acids. The chain's CDR3 is CASSRAYDVSTFF. The CDR3 nucleotides read TGTGCCAGCAGTAGGGCCTACGACGTATCGACTTTCTTT.

J is TRBJ2-1 and V is TRBV9; 7 bases map to TRBD2. The CDR3 covers 15 residues. The V segment lost 4 bases and the J segment 2 bases; nucleotides outside the gene matches: 6. CDR1 and CDR2 (germline): SGDLS, YYNGEE. CDR3 amino acids: CASSPTSEPYNEQFF. CDR3 nucleotide sequence: TGTGCCAGCAGCCCCACTAGCGAACCCTACAATGAGCAGTTCTTC.

Written as DNA, the CDR3 is TGCGCCAGCAGCCCTCAACAGGGGTCGGTCGGCTACACCTTC. Its protein is CASSPQQGSVGYTF. This chain joins TRBV4-3 and TRBJ1-2; 7 nucleotides match TRBD1. V lost 4 bases, J lost 8 bases, and 10 bases stayed unmatched. The CDR3 spans 14 residues. Germline V gene sequence: CDR1 LGHNA, CDR2 YSLEER.

This chain links TRBV6-1 with TRBJ1-1; weak D call: TRBD1 (5 bases). CDR1 is MNHNS, CDR2 SASEGT, per germline. This CDR3 comprises 12 residues. V was cut by 7 bases and J by 1 base, with 7 bases left in between. The CDR3 reads CASMGGNTEAFF. The CDR3 DNA follows: TGTGCCAGCATGGGGGGGAACACTGAAGCTTTCTTT.

V gene TRBV5-5 combines with J gene TRBJ2-3; perhaps TRBD1 as D (6 bases). Germline V lookup: CDR1 SGHKS, CDR2 YYEKEE (reference sequence). The CDR3 is 17 residues long. V was clipped by 4 bases and J by 0 bases, with 18 bases between them. Here the CDR3 DNA reads TGTGCCAGCAGCGATGACAGGCCGAGAACTAGCACAGATACGCAGTATTTT. Protein product: CASSDDRPRTSTDTQYF.

This sequence joins TRBV11-2 and TRBJ2-2; 8 positions agree with TRBD2. Trimming removed 5 bases from V and 7 bases from J; junction bases left unmatched: 18. Germline V CDR1 and CDR2: SGHAT, FQNNGV. The CDR3 contains 18 residues. The CDR3 DNA sequence: TGTGCCAGCAGCGTCCAACCGGGGGGGCCCGGCGGGGGCGGGGAGCTGTTTTTT. Translated, it gives CASSVQPGGPGGGGELFF.